One T cell receptor beta chain is described in this entry. The antigen it binds to is not known. Base-call qualities are not available, and no considerably larger clone is one nucleotide away. The V end loses 0 bases and the J end loses 1 base, and a stretch of 9 bases separates them. From the cysteine through the phenylalanine, the CDR3 covers 15 amino acids. Only the CDR3 part of the read is kept: 45 bases, read in frame from the first base. CDR1 and CDR2 are drawn from the germline V gene (reference sequence): LGHDT, YNNKEL. To demonstrate the VDJtools post-analysis software, the study profiled TCR beta repertoires from the peripheral blood of about 13 young patients with multiple sclerosis. The multiple sclerosis patients were children and adolescents between roughly 6 and 15 years of age. This sample stems from a study of post-analysis software for immune sequencing data (dated by TCRdb to about 2015). Regarding the study in general: Recorded disease courses included relapsing-remitting, secondary progressive and progressive-relapsing multiple sclerosis, with some patients lacking subtype annotation. A subset of samples was prepared in parallel using single-end sample barcoding, then pooled and co-amplified after Illumina adapter ligation. The patient repertoires were set against about 10 previously published healthy control repertoires from donors whose ages ranged from roughly 6 to 26 years. What the work shows at the level of the full study, not this receptor alone: The control group was slightly older than the multiple sclerosis patient group. When samples were clustered directly using the F measure, samples prepared in the same batch co-clustered strongly, which prompted a batch-effect correction. Patients showed significantly higher frequencies than controls for roughly 5 TRBV segments, among them TRBV5-6, TRBV5-1 and TRBV20-1. Multiple sclerosis patients had significantly lower normalized Chao1 diversity than controls, a result that suggests substantial peripheral T-cell clonal expansion.

Library preparation employed PCR. The sequencing machine was an Illumina HiSeq 2500. To reduce PCR and sequencing biases, unique molecular identifiers were incorporated into the TCR beta cDNA libraries. Approximately 500,000 cDNA molecules were obtained per 1 to 10 million input T cells, so each molecule approximated one T cell. The patient libraries were prepared and sequenced using the same protocol as the earlier healthy control dataset. Samples belonging to the same batch were prepared together, multiplexed and sequenced on a shared HiSeq lane. The study's processing was this. MIGEC handled the raw barcoded reads, throwing out single-read molecular identifier groups before consensus assembly and CDR3 extraction. VDJtools was used for post-analysis of the clonotype tables, and diversity was normalized by down-sampling every dataset to the size of the smallest sample. In repertoire overlap clustering, CDR3 amino acid sequences, but not nucleotide sequences, were matched to correct batch-related cross-sample contamination. TCRdb trimmed public reads at Q25 via fastp, called clones via MiXCR and kept in-frame beta chains. Each CDR3 protein appears once, grouped with its most common genes and DNA. The V and J calls reflect TCRdb's pipeline rather than the authors' work. The sample records roughly 400,000 distinct CDR3 sequences, less than 40% of which are singletons. The ten largest make up less than 10% of the sample.

Sequenced sample: blood. This chain is built from TRBV3-1 and TRBJ2-5; matching of 5 bases hints at TRBD1 as the D gene. The sequence derives from a girl aged 2 to 9 with multiple sclerosis. The CDR3 is CASSQEFQGQETQYF. The DNA reads as follows: TGTGCCAGCAGCCAAGAATTCCAGGGCCAAGAGACCCAGTACTTC.